These 15 T cell receptor beta chains were all obtained from the same sample, sequenced in a study of T-cell memory formation after mild COVID-19. TCRdb ran MiXCR on the 5' RACE reads and lists one entry per CDR3 protein. The sample lists 250,000 to 350,000 distinct CDR3 sequences; roughly an eighth were seen once. What was sequenced was PBMCs or a T cell subset sorted from them (not recorded which). The receptors were sampled from a man aged 18 to 30 who had mild COVID-19 (a few samples of this study predate the infection). Cell type and time point are not known.

The chain uses TRBV5-1 and TRBJ2-3; TRBD2 aligns across 7 bases. With V trimmed by 5 bases and J by 6 bases, 6 bases remained unmatched. CDR1 is SGHRS and CDR2 is YFSETQ in the germline V gene. The CDR3 contains 13 residues. The DNA for the CDR3 is TGCGCCAGCAGACGGACTAGTATGGATACGCAGTATTTT. Translated: CASRRTSMDTQYF.

This clonotype was observed a few times. This rearrangement joins TRBV4-2 to TRBJ1-5; D remains unclear. The germline CDR1 and CDR2 sequences are LGHNA and YNFKEQ. Trimming took off 4 bases at V and 1 base at J, with 17 bases between the two ends. The CDR3 has 17 amino acids. CDR3 coding DNA: TGTGCCAGCAGCCCACAACTTGGGTTCGCAAGCAATCAGCCCCAGCATTTT. Encoded protein: CASSPQLGFASNQPQHF.

This clonotype was found a few times. The chain recombines TRBV6-2 or TRBV6-3 with TRBJ2-7, with a tentative D call TRBD2 (5 bases). Germline loops: CDR1 MNHEY, CDR2 SVGEGT. V lost 6 bases and J 0 bases, leaving 15 bases between the germline ends. This CDR3 has 15 amino acids. In DNA, the CDR3 is TGTGCCAGCAGCCACAGCGGTCCCAGCTCCTACGAGCAGTACTTC. It encodes CASSHSGPSSYEQYF.

This clonotype was seen repeatedly, ten times or more. This rearrangement joins TRBV20-1 to TRBJ1-2; 7 bases agree with TRBD1. Germline V gene data show CDR1 as DFQATT and CDR2 as SNEGSKA (reference sequence). With V trimmed by 0 bases and J by 2 bases, 6 bases remained unmatched. The CDR3 runs to 15 residues. As DNA, the CDR3 is TGCAGTGCTAGAGATTCGGCACAGGGGAACTATGGCTACACCTTC. Amino acid sequence: CSARDSAQGNYGYTF.

This rearrangement joins TRBV29-1 to TRBJ2-1; TRBD1 or TRBD2 may be the D gene (5 bases each). The CDR3 sequence is 11 residues long. V lost 7 bases, J lost 9 bases, and 13 bases lay in between. CDR1 is SQVTM and CDR2 is ANQGSEA in the germline V gene. The CDR3: CSASDGGEQFF. In nucleotides, the CDR3 is TGCAGCGCCTCCGATGGGGGTGAGCAGTTCTTC.

There are a few counts of this clonotype. The chain couples TRBV25-1 to TRBJ1-2; D is unclear. This CDR3 contains 14 residues. CDR1 is MGHDK, CDR2 SYGVNS, per germline. V was shortened by 6 bases and J by 7 bases, with 18 bases between the two germline ends. CDR3 sequence (DNA): TGTGCCAGCAGCAGAACGCCTTCGGGTAGTGGCTACACCTTC. Translating gives CASSRTPSGSGYTF.

This clonotype has a handful of counts. The chain links TRBV7-8 to TRBJ2-7; tentative D call: TRBD2 (6 bases). The CDR3 runs to 13 residues. Germline V gene sequence: CDR1 SGHVS, CDR2 FQNEAQ. The germline V and J ends were trimmed by 5 bases and 4 bases, with 12 bases remaining between them. CDR3 DNA: TGTGCCAGCAGCCTTCTGGGGGGTTACGAGCAGTACTTC. This sequence encodes CASSLLGGYEQYF.

This clonotype was counted between two and nine times. The V call is TRBV18, the J call TRBJ1-1, with D unclear. Looked up from germline, CDR1 is KGHSH and CDR2 is LQKENI. The germline V and J ends were trimmed by 4 bases and 1 base, with 22 bases remaining between them. This CDR3 is 18 amino acids long. The CDR3 reads CASSHHAVGGGPNTEAFF. CDR3 coding DNA: TGTGCCAGCTCACACCACGCGGTCGGTGGAGGGCCGAACACTGAAGCTTTCTTT.

This clonotype has just a few counts. This chain connects TRBV12-3 or TRBV12-4 to TRBJ2-7; D possibly corresponds to TRBD1 (6 bases). V was pared by 3 bases and J by 6 bases, with 12 bases between. The CDR3 contains 13 residues. The CDR3 region has the DNA TGTGCCAGCAGTTTTCGCACAGGGTCCGAGCAGTACTTC. Amino acid sequence: CASSFRTGSEQYF.

The rearrangement links TRBV6-5 to TRBJ1-6, with D possibly TRBD1 on 5 matching bases. CDR1 and CDR2 (germline): MNHEY, SVGAGI. V lost 6 bases and J lost 10, with 19 bases in between. This CDR3 is 15 amino acids long. The CDR3 sequence is CASRRVRDGYSPLHF. In DNA, the CDR3 is TGTGCCAGCAGACGCGTCAGGGACGGATACTCACCCCTCCACTTT.

This clonotype was seen just once. The chain couples TRBV5-4 to TRBJ2-6; D is ambiguous. Trimming removed 1 base from V and 4 bases from J, with 6 bases in between. Germline CDR1 SGHNT, CDR2 YYREEE (reference sequence). This CDR3 is 14 amino acids long. The CDR3 reads CASSLSRGANVLTF. The CDR3 bases are TGTGCCAGCAGCTTGTCGAGGGGGGCCAACGTCCTGACTTTC.

The chain uses TRBV15 and TRBJ2-7; tentative D call: TRBD2 (5 bases). Germline V CDR1 and CDR2: LNHNV, YYDKDF (reference sequence). This CDR3 comprises 11 residues. V was cut by 5 bases and J by 10 bases, with 12 bases left in between. DNA of the CDR3: TGTGCCACCAGCCCCCCGGAGGACCAGTACGTC. It specifies CATSPPEDQYV.

In regard to this clonotype: A junction end diverges from the germline sequence, so it may reflect a read error. This sequence joins TRBV20-1 and TRBJ1-1; 7 positions match TRBD1. CDR1 and CDR2 from the germline V gene are DFQATT and SNEGSKA (reference sequence). The CDR3 consists of 14 residues. For the CDR3, the DNA is TGCAGTGCTGGAGACAGGGCCATGAACACTGAAGCTTTCTTT. Its translation is CSAGDRAMNTEAFF.

As for this clonotype: A much larger clone lies one base from this, so it may be a read error. The V and J genes are TRBV7-9 and TRBJ2-2, with 10 positions matching TRBD1. The CDR3 is 15 amino acids. The trim removed 5 bases at V and 7 bases at J, leaving 7 bases unmatched. Germline loops: CDR1 SEHNR, CDR2 FQNEAQ (reference sequence). The CDR3 coding sequence is TGTGCCAGCAGCCCCGGGACAGGGGACATCGGGGAGCTGTTTTTT. Protein product: CASSPGTGDIGELFF.

This rearrangement joins TRBV19 to TRBJ2-3; 8 positions match TRBD1. V was pared by 4 bases and J by 3 bases, with 9 bases of the junction left unmatched. The CDR3 totals 16 residues. Germline V gives CDR1 LNHDA, CDR2 SQIVND (reference sequence). The CDR3 DNA is TGTGCCAGTAGTACCCAACAGGGGGGCCTGACAGATACGCAGTATTTT. Its protein product is CASSTQQGGLTDTQYF.